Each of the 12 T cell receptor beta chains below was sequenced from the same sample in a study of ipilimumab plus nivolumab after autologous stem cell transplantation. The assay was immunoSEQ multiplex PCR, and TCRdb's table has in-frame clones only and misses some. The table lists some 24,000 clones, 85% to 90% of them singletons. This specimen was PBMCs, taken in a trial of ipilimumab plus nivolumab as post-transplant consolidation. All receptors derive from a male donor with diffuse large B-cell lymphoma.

CDR3 in amino acids: CASSLSWVGNQPQHF. The CDR3, as DNA: TGTGCCAGCAGCTTAAGCTGGGTTGGCAATCAGCCCCAGCATTTT. The chain uses TRBV7-2 and TRBJ1-5; D is ambiguous. CDR3 length: 15 amino acids. V lost 2 bases, J lost 2 bases, and 10 bases lay in between. Looked up from germline, CDR1 is SGHTA and CDR2 is FQGNSA. Using reference TRBV7-2 and TRBJ1-5 for the parts outside the CDR3, the full variable domain is GAGVSQSPSNKVTEKGKDVELRCDPISGHTALYWYRQSLGQGLEFLIYFQGNSAPDKSGLPSDRFSAERTGGSVSTLTIQRTQQEDSAVYLCASSLSWVGNQPQHFGDGTRLSIL.

In DNA, the CDR3 is TGTGCCAGCAGTTATGTGGGCTCGGAGACTGAAGCTTTCTTT. Residues: CASSYVGSETEAFF. The genes are TRBV6-6 and TRBJ1-1; D gene unclear. V was shortened by 3 bases and J by 5 bases, with 13 bases between the two germline ends. The CDR3 has 14 residues. Germline V gives CDR1 MNHNY, CDR2 SVGAGI (reference sequence).

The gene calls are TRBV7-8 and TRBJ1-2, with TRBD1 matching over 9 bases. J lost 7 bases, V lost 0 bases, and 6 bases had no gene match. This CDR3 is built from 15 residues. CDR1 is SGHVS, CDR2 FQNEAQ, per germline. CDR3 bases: TGTGCCAGCAGCTTAGCGCCTCGACAGGGGGGTGGCTACACCTTC. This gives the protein CASSLAPRQGGGYTF.

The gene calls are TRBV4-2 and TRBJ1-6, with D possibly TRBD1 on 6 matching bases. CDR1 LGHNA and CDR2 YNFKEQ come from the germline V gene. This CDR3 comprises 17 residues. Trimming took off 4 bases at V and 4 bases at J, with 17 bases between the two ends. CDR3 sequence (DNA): TGTGCCAGCAGCCCTCGCCCTAGGGGGGATTATAATTCACCCCTCCACTTT. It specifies CASSPRPRGDYNSPLHF.

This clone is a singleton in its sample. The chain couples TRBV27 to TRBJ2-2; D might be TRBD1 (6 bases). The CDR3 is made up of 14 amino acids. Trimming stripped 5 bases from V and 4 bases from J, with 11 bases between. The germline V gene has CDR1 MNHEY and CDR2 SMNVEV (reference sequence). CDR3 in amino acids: CASSLTGFTGELFF. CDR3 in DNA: TGTGCCAGCAGTCTAACAGGGTTCACCGGGGAGCTGTTTTTT.

CDR3 sequence: CATSPVRGSEQYF. DNA for the CDR3: TGTGCCACCAGCCCCGTTAGGGGGTCTGAGCAGTACTTC. V usage is TRBV15 and J usage is TRBJ2-7, with D perhaps TRBD1 (6 bases). Germline V gene data show CDR1 as LNHNV and CDR2 as YYDKDF (reference sequence). This CDR3 has 13 residues. V was pared by 5 bases and J by 7 bases, with 15 bases between. The whole variable domain, remainder taken from reference TRBV15 and TRBJ2-7, is DAMVIQNPRYQVTQFGKPVTLSCSQTLNHNVMYWYQQKSSQAPKLLFHYYDKDFNNEADTPDNFQSRRPNTSFCFLDIRSPGLGDTAMYLCATSPVRGSEQYFGPGTRLTVT.

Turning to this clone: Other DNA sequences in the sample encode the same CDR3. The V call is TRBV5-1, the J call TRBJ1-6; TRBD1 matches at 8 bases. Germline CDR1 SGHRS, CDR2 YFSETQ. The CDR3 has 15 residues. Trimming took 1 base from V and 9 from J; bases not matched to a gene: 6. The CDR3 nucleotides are TGCGCCAGCAGCTTGCAACAGGGGGTGGGTTCACCCCTCCACTTT. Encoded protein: CASSLQQGVGSPLHF.

The CDR3 sequence: CASRGQALYGELFF. The CDR3 region has the DNA TGTGCCAGCAGAGGACAGGCATTGTACGGGGAGCTGTTTTTT. V and J are TRBV6-1 and TRBJ2-2; 7 bases fit TRBD1. The V gene's germline CDR1 is MNHNS and CDR2 SASEGT. This CDR3 has 14 amino acids. V lost 6 bases and J lost 7; bases outside the gene matches: 8.

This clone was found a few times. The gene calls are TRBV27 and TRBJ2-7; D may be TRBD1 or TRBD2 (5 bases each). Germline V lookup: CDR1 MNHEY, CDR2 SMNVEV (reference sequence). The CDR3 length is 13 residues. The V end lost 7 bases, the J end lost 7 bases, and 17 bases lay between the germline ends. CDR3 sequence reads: CASTLSRGREQYF. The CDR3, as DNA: TGTGCCAGCACCCTATCGAGGGGAAGGGAGCAGTACTTC.

The DNA of the CDR3 is TGTGCCAGCAGTAATCAGGGGGGCCCTAATGAAAAACTGTTTTTT. It codes for CASSNQGGPNEKLFF. The gene calls are TRBV6-6 and TRBJ1-4; 7 bases are shared with TRBD1. The CDR3 is made up of 15 amino acids. The germline gives CDR1 MNHNY, CDR2 SVGAGI (reference sequence). V shed 5 bases, J shed 3 bases, and the junction held 6 bases outside the gene matches.

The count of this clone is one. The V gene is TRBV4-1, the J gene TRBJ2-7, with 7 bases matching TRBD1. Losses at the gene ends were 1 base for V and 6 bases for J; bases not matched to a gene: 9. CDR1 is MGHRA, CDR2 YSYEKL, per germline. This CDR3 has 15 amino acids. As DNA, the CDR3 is TGCGCCAGCAGCCAAGTTGTTACAGGGGTCGGCGAGCAGTACTTC. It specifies CASSQVVTGVGEQYF.

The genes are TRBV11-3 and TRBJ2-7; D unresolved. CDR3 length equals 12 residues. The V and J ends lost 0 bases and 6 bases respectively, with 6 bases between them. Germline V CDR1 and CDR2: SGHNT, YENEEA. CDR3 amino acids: CASSLDDSEQYF. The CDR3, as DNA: TGTGCCAGCAGCTTAGATGACTCCGAGCAGTACTTC.